These 23 T cell receptor beta chains were all obtained from the same sample, sequenced in a study of T cell clonotyping in hematopoietic cell transplantation (dated by TCRdb to the early 2020s). Libraries were made using the immunoSEQ multiplex PCR assay. TCRdb obtained this table from immuneACCESS and retained in-frame rearrangements with V and J assigned. These tables miss some clones; where compared with another copy, unresolved V genes account for less than half of the shortfall, and the remainder is unexplained. This sample lists tens of thousands of clones; 85% were detected once. The ten largest account for 2.5% to 3.5% of the sample. Read against the paper, the sample's time point label means: recipient sample about 28 days before transplant, after cytoreduction. This sample comprised peripheral blood mononuclear cells, obtained before stem cell transplant. The receptors shown here come from a man between 60 and 70 years old with acute myeloid leukemia. Some clones in this sample may be carry-over from other donors' samples.

The rearrangement uses TRBV11-2 and TRBJ2-1, with TRBD2 matching 8 bases. The ends lost 1 base at V and 6 bases at J; junction bases unmatched: 8. This CDR3 region has 16 residues. Germline loops: CDR1 SGHAT, CDR2 FQNNGV. The DNA for the CDR3 is TGTGCCAGCAGCTTAGGACACAGCGGGGGTTTCAATGAGCAGTTCTTC. The encoded protein is CASSLGHSGGFNEQFF.

The sample holds one count of this clone. The chain joins TRBV9 to TRBJ1-2; TRBD1 might be the D (5 bases). V gave up 3 bases and J gave up 4 bases, with 19 bases separating them. The CDR3 spans 16 residues. CDR1 is SGDLS and CDR2 is YYNGEE in the germline V gene. CDR3 sequence (DNA): TGTGCCAGCAGCGCGGGACTCCCACCGGAAGGCTATGGCTACACCTTC. It encodes CASSAGLPPEGYGYTF.

The chain joins TRBV2 to TRBJ1-2; 8 positions match TRBD1. CDR3 length equals 17 residues. Germline CDR1 is SNHLY and CDR2 is FYNNEI. The junction had 12 bases not matched to a gene; V was cut back by 0 bases and J by 6 bases. Written as DNA, the CDR3 is TGTGCCAGCAGTGAAGCCGCGGACAGGGCTGAAGGCGATGGCTACACCTTC. This gives the protein CASSEAADRAEGDGYTF.

The J gene is TRBJ2-7, the V gene TRBV27, with D hard to call. The germline V and J ends were trimmed by 0 bases and 2 bases, with 11 bases remaining between them. Germline V gives CDR1 MNHEY, CDR2 SMNVEV (reference sequence). The CDR3 covers 15 residues. CDR3 sequence reads: CASSLSWATPYEQYF. CDR3 nucleotide sequence: TGTGCCAGCAGTTTATCTTGGGCCACCCCCTACGAGCAGTACTTC.

The chain carries TRBV7-2 and TRBJ2-7; TRBD1 matches 8 bases. V lost 5 bases to trimming and J lost 4 bases; unmatched junction nucleotides: 10. The CDR3 extends over 15 amino acids. Germline loops: CDR1 SGHTA, CDR2 FQGNSA. The CDR3 is CASSTKLTGGYEQYF. The CDR3 region has the DNA TGTGCCAGCAGCACGAAACTCACAGGGGGATACGAGCAGTACTTC.

The chain combines TRBV5-1 with TRBJ2-7; 7 bases fit TRBD1. The CDR3 length is 16 residues. J gave up 5 bases and V 2 bases, and 13 bases lay outside the gene matches. Germline values: CDR1 SGHRS, CDR2 YFSETQ. The CDR3, as DNA: TGCGCCAGCAGCTTTGGGGGAGTAGGGGGCCGTCACGAGCAGTACTTC. Residues: CASSFGGVGGRHEQYF.

J is TRBJ2-7 and V is TRBV5-1; maybe TRBD2 (6 bases). The V end was cut by 3 bases, the J end by 2 bases, with 12 bases between. Germline loops: CDR1 SGHRS, CDR2 YFSETQ. This CDR3 comprises 14 residues. The CDR3 DNA is TGCGCCAGCAGCTACGGACCGGGGGCCTACGAGCAGTACTTC. This sequence encodes CASSYGPGAYEQYF.

Here the CDR3 reads CASSFGGVNEQYF. CDR3 nucleotides: TGCGCCAGCAGCTTTGGAGGGGTCAACGAGCAGTACTTC. The chain carries TRBV5-1 and TRBJ2-7, with D possibly matching TRBD2 (6 bases). The CDR3 spans 13 residues. The germline gives CDR1 SGHRS, CDR2 YFSETQ. With 2 bases removed from V and 5 bases from J, the gap between germline ends came to 11 bases.

The CDR3 DNA reads TGTGCCAGCAGCCACCCGGGCCCCGGGGAGACCCAGTACTTC. This encodes CASSHPGPGETQYF. The J gene is TRBJ2-5, the V gene TRBV5-4; D not certain. Germline CDR1 and CDR2: SGHNT and YYREEE (reference sequence). CDR3 length: 14 amino acids. Trimming pared 4 bases from V and 5 bases from J, leaving 15 bases between. Full variable domain (rest looked up from reference TRBV5-4 and TRBJ2-5): ETGVTQSPTHLIKTRGQQVTLRCSSQSGHNTVSWYQQALGQGPQFIFQYYREEENGRGNFPPRFSGLQFPNYSSELNVNALELDDSALYLCASSHPGPGETQYFGPGTRLLVL.

This chain joins TRBV7-8 and TRBJ1-1; tentatively, D is TRBD1 (5 bases). Trimming shortened V by 8 bases and J by 4 bases, and 20 bases separated the two germline ends. Looked up from germline, CDR1 is SGHVS and CDR2 is FQNEAQ. The CDR3 length is 15 residues. CDR3 sequence (DNA): TGTGCCAGCGGGGTCCGGGGGGTGCAGGGCACTGAAGCTTTCTTT. This translates into CASGVRGVQGTEAFF.

The chain links TRBV25-1 to TRBJ2-7; perhaps TRBD2 as D (5 bases). Germline V lookup: CDR1 MGHDK, CDR2 SYGVNS. V lost 10 bases to trimming and J lost 6 bases, with 22 bases between them. CDR3 length: 14 residues. The DNA of the CDR3 is TGTGCCACCGCCCGCAGGACTCCGGGGAGCGAGCAGTACTTC. It yields the protein CATARRTPGSEQYF.

Worth noting for this clone: This same CDR3 is encoded by further DNA sequences in the sample. This sequence joins TRBV5-1 and TRBJ1-5; tentatively, D is TRBD1 (5 bases). The length of the CDR3 is 14 residues. Trimming cost V 0 bases and J 7 bases, with 11 bases left between them. The germline V gene encodes CDR1 SGHRS and CDR2 YFSETQ. CDR3 sequence reads: CASSLGGGDQPQHF. CDR3 bases: TGCGCCAGCAGCTTGGGTGGGGGGGACCAGCCCCAGCATTTT.

The chain uses TRBV6-1 and TRBJ2-5; D unresolved. Germline values: CDR1 MNHNS, CDR2 SASEGT. The ends were cut back, 5 bases at V and 3 bases at J, with 13 bases in the middle. CDR3 length: 14 amino acids. The CDR3 protein is CASSHQAAKETQYF. The CDR3, as DNA: TGTGCCAGCAGTCACCAGGCGGCAAAAGAGACCCAGTACTTC.

The genes are TRBV6-5 and TRBJ1-4; possibly TRBD1 for D (6 bases). Germline V gene lookup returns CDR1 MNHEY and CDR2 SVGAGI. V lost 6 bases and J lost 5, with 13 bases in between. CDR3 length: 14 residues. CDR3 DNA: TGTGCCAGCAGGCCGGGACACGTAAATGAAAAACTGTTTTTT. As protein: CASRPGHVNEKLFF.

The chain has TRBV7-2 and TRBJ1-1; no reliable D call. Trimming took 1 base from V and 10 from J, leaving 4 bases between them. Germline CDR1 SGHTA, CDR2 FQGNSA. The CDR3 runs to 10 residues. The CDR3 bases are TGTGCCAGCAGCTTAGTCCCAGCTTTCTTT. The encoded protein is CASSLVPAFF.

This chain connects TRBV30 to TRBJ2-5, with TRBD2 matching over 8 bases. V gave up 3 bases and J gave up 1 base; unmatched junction bases: 7. Looked up from germline, CDR1 is GTSNPN and CDR2 is SVGIG (reference sequence). This CDR3 comprises 15 residues. Here the CDR3 reads CAWRSAGALQETQYF. CDR3 sequence (DNA): TGTGCCTGGAGGTCAGCGGGGGCCCTCCAAGAGACCCAGTACTTC. The complete variable domain, with remaining parts taken from reference TRBV30 and TRBJ2-5, reads SQTIHQWPATLVQPVGSPLSLECTVEGTSNPNLYWYRQAAGRGLQLLFYSVGIGQISSEVPQNLSASRPQDRQFILSSKKLLLSDSGFYLCAWRSAGALQETQYFGPGTRLLVL.

The chain has TRBV4-1 and TRBJ2-2; possible D gene TRBD1, 7 bases. The CDR3 is 21 amino acids. Trimming took 6 bases from V and 4 from J, leaving 33 bases between them. CDR1 is MGHRA and CDR2 is YSYEKL in the germline V gene. The CDR3, as DNA: TGCGCCAGCAGAACAACCCGCACACAGGGGCGTGAAGGGCGGGGCACCGGGGAGCTGTTTTTT. Protein: CASRTTRTQGREGRGTGELFF.

The gene calls are TRBV4-1 and TRBJ1-6; a weak D match, TRBD1 (5 bases). Germline V gives CDR1 MGHRA, CDR2 YSYEKL. With 6 bases removed from V and 5 bases from J, the gap between germline ends came to 23 bases. The CDR3 covers 18 residues. In DNA, the CDR3 is TGCGCCAGCAGTCAGGCGGACCCGTCCCGAGGGGATAATTCACCCCTCCACTTT. It specifies CASSQADPSRGDNSPLHF.

V and J are TRBV7-9 and TRBJ1-6; D is unresolved. This CDR3 is 14 amino acids long. In germline, CDR1 is SEHNR, CDR2 FQNEAQ (reference sequence). V was cut by 0 bases and J by 4 bases, with 4 bases left in between. The chain's CDR3 is CASSLAGYNSPLHF. CDR3 nucleotides: TGTGCCAGCAGCTTAGCTGGATATAATTCACCCCTCCACTTT.

The rearrangement links TRBV4-1 to TRBJ1-5, with D possibly being TRBD1 (5 bases). Germline CDR1 is MGHRA and CDR2 is YSYEKL. This CDR3 comprises 16 residues. The germline V and J ends were trimmed by 7 bases and 3 bases, with 19 bases remaining between them. The CDR3 nucleotides are TGCGCCAGCACCCCAGGGTTTGTTCGTTTCAATCAGCCCCAGCATTTT. This translates into CASTPGFVRFNQPQHF.

The rearrangement links TRBV7-6 to TRBJ2-7; tentatively, D is TRBD1 or TRBD2 (6 bases each). Germline V gives CDR1 SGHVS, CDR2 FNYEAQ. This CDR3 contains 14 residues. Trimming shortened V by 5 bases and J by 3 bases, and 14 bases separated the two germline ends. The chain's CDR3 is CASSPEGGSYEQYF. CDR3 nucleotides: TGTGCCAGCAGCCCAGAGGGGGGAAGCTACGAGCAGTACTTC.

CDR3 nucleotide sequence: TGTGCCACCAGAGTCGGGGGGGCGGATGGCTACACCTTC. Its translation is CATRVGGADGYTF. The chain carries TRBV6-6 and TRBJ1-2, with TRBD1 as a possible D gene (6 bases). Deletions cut 10 bases from V and 6 bases from J, with 18 bases between. CDR3 length: 13 amino acids. CDR1 and CDR2 (germline): MNHNY, SVGAGI (reference sequence).

The chain joins TRBV4-3 to TRBJ2-7, with D perhaps matching TRBD2 (7 bases). The CDR3 sequence is 14 residues long. The germline gives CDR1 LGHNA, CDR2 YSLEER. Trimming took off 4 bases at V and 3 bases at J, with 13 bases between the two ends. The CDR3 sequence is CASSPGGIGYEQYF. The DNA for the CDR3 is TGCGCCAGCAGCCCGGGGGGCATCGGCTACGAGCAGTACTTC.